A single sample gave rise to the 8 T cell receptor beta chains below, sequenced in a study of blood T cell repertoires in COVID-19. TCRdb's table, derived via immunoSEQ multiplex PCR, lists solely in-frame clones and lacks some. The repertoire includes around 300,000 clones, about nine tenths of them detected once, and 1.5% to 2% sits in the top ten. Sequencing was performed on PBMCs or T cells enriched from blood (not recorded which). The receptors were gathered from a woman in her 40s who had recovered from COVID-19.

This clone was counted a single time. The chain recombines TRBV24-1 with TRBJ1-2; 7 bases align to TRBD1. The V segment lost 9 bases and the J segment 2 bases; nucleotides outside the gene matches: 8. The CDR3 has 14 residues. CDR1 and CDR2 from the germline V gene are KGHDR and SFDVKD. The CDR3 loop reads CATEQGSVNYGYTF. CDR3 in DNA: TGTGCCACCGAACAGGGGTCCGTCAACTATGGCTACACCTTC.

The V and J genes are TRBV7-3 and TRBJ2-1, with a tentative D call TRBD2 (7 bases). The CDR3 spans 16 residues. The germline gives CDR1 SGHTA, CDR2 FQGTGA. V lost 5 bases to trimming and J lost 8 bases, with 22 bases between them. The chain's CDR3 is CASSPIGGGSIYEQFF. The CDR3 DNA reads as TGTGCCAGCAGCCCAATTGGGGGCGGGAGTATCTATGAGCAGTTCTTC.

The gene calls are TRBV7-8 and TRBJ1-1; perhaps TRBD1 as D (6 bases). Germline CDR1 is SGHVS and CDR2 is FQNEAQ. This CDR3 is built from 14 residues. Trimming cost V 3 bases and J 5 bases, with 13 bases left between them. CDR3 nucleotide sequence: TGTGCCAGCAGCTTGGGGGCGCGGGAGACTGAAGCTTTCTTT. It translates to CASSLGARETEAFF.

The V and J genes are TRBV28 and TRBJ1-4; 7 nucleotides agree with TRBD1. CDR1 is MDHEN, CDR2 SYDVKM, per germline. Trimming removed 6 bases from V and 8 bases from J; junction bases left unmatched: 9. The CDR3 covers 14 residues. CDR3 protein: CASRQDRVSEKLFF. The CDR3 DNA sequence: TGTGCCAGCAGGCAAGACAGGGTCTCCGAAAAACTGTTTTTT.

The V call is TRBV29-1, the J call TRBJ2-1, with 16 bases lining up with TRBD2. The CDR3 covers 17 residues. Looked up from germline, CDR1 is SQVTM and CDR2 is ANQGSEA. V lost 3 bases to trimming and J lost 0 bases; unmatched junction nucleotides: 2. The CDR3 loop is CSVEGLAGGGSYNEQFF. CDR3 nucleotide sequence: TGCAGCGTTGAGGGACTAGCGGGAGGGGGCTCCTACAATGAGCAGTTCTTC.

In its sample, this clone was seen a few times. The chain joins TRBV4-1 to TRBJ2-5; 7 bases fit TRBD2. The V segment lost 5 bases and the J segment 2 bases; nucleotides outside the gene matches: 2. This CDR3 is 13 amino acids long. CDR1 and CDR2 (germline): MGHRA, YSYEKL. The CDR3 DNA sequence: TGCGCCAGCAGCTGGACTAGGCAAGAGACCCAGTACTTC. This codes for CASSWTRQETQYF.

The chain has TRBV9 and TRBJ2-3; D ambiguous. Germline values: CDR1 SGDLS, CDR2 YYNGEE. The CDR3 has 13 residues. V was trimmed by 3 bases and J by 2 bases, leaving 7 bases between them. The CDR3 coding sequence is TGTGCCAGCAGCGAAACAGCCACAGATACGCAGTATTTT. This encodes CASSETATDTQYF.

About this clone itself: The same CDR3 arises from other DNA sequences in this sample as well. The chain employs TRBV19 and TRBJ1-5; TRBD1 aligns across 7 bases. V lost 6 bases and J lost 2; bases outside the gene matches: 4. From germline, CDR1 is LNHDA and CDR2 SQIVND (reference sequence). The CDR3 is 14 amino acids. This chain's CDR3 is CASSPDRGNQPQHF. The CDR3 DNA follows: TGTGCCAGTAGCCCCGACAGGGGCAATCAGCCCCAGCATTTT.